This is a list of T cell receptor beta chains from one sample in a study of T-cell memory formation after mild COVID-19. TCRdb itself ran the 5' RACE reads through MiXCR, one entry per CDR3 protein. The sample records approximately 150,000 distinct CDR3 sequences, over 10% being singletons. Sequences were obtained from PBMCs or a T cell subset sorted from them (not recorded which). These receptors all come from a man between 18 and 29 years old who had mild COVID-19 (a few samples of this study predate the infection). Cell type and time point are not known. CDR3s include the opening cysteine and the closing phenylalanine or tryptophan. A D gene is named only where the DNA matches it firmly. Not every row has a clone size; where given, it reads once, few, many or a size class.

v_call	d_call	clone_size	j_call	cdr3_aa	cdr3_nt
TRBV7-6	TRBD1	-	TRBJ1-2	CASSPQTGEFSYGYTF	TGTGCCAGCAGCCCGCAGACAGGGGAGTTCTCCTATGGCTACACCTTC
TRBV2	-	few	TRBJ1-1	CASRARQQWALAEAFF	TGTGCCAGCAGGGCTCGACAGCAATGGGCTCTCGCTGAAGCTTTCTTT
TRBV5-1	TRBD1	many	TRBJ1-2	CASSRDSSYGYTF	TGCGCCAGCAGCAGGGACAGTTCGTATGGCTACACCTTC
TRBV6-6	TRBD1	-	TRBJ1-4	CASSYRDSRITNEKLFF	TGTGCCAGCAGTTACCGGGACAGCCGGATAACTAATGAAAAACTGTTTTTT
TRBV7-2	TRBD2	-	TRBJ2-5	CASSLRGTSEETQYF	TGTGCCAGCAGCTTAAGGGGGACTAGCGAAGAGACCCAGTACTTC
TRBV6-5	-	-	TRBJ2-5	CASSYGAGLETQYF	TGTGCCAGCAGTTACGGGGCAGGGCTAGAGACCCAGTACTTC
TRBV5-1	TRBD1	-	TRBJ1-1	CASSVGQPNTEAFF	TGCGCCAGCAGCGTGGGACAGCCGAACACTGAAGCTTTCTTT
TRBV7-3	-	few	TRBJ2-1	CASSPYSSYNEQFF	TGTGCCAGCAGTCCTTACAGCTCCTACAATGAGCAGTTCTTC
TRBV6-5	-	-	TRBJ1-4	CASSRRGVDEKLFF	TGTGCCAGCAGTCGGAGGGGTGTTGATGAAAAACTGTTTTTT
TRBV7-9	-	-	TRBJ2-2	CASSARTNTGELFF	TGTGCCAGCAGCGCGAGGACGAACACCGGGGAGCTGTTTTTT
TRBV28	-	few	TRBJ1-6	CASTLATAPLHF	TGTGCCAGCACCCTCGCGACGGCACCCCTCCACTTT
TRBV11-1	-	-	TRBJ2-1	CASSLELRNEQFF	TGTGCCAGCAGCTTAGAGTTGCGAAATGAGCAGTTCTTC
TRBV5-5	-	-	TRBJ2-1	CASSLVPLRVIGSNEQFF	TGTGCCAGCAGCTTGGTCCCCCTCCGGGTTATTGGGTCCAATGAGCAGTTCTTC
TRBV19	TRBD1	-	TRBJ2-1	CASNPTGGDEQFF	TGTGCCAGCAACCCGACAGGGGGGGATGAGCAGTTCTTC
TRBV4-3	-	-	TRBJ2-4	CASSPEWGFIQYF	TGCGCCAGCAGCCCCGAATGGGGGTTCATTCAGTACTTC
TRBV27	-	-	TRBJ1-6	CASSTGTRSPLHF	TGTGCCAGCAGTACGGGTACGCGTTCACCCCTCCACTTT
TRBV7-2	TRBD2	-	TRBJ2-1	CASSPQTSGGDKQFF	TGTGCCAGCAGCCCCCAGACTAGCGGGGGTGACAAGCAGTTCTTC
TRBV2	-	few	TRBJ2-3	CASGRQYTDTQYF	TGTGCCAGCGGGAGGCAATACACAGATACGCAGTATTTT
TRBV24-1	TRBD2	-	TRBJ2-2	CATSDLPSGGGNTGELFF	TGTGCCACCAGTGATTTACCCAGCGGGGGGGGAAACACCGGGGAGCTGTTTTTT
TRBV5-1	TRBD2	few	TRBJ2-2	CASSPDSGVNTGELFF	TGCGCCAGCAGCCCCGACAGCGGGGTAAACACCGGGGAGCTGTTTTTT
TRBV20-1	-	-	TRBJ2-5	CSADTRWETQYF	TGCAGTGCTGACACTAGGTGGGAGACCCAGTACTTC
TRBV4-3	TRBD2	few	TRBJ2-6	CASSQERESRGANVLTF	TGCGCCAGCAGCCAAGAGCGGGAGTCCCGCGGGGCCAACGTCCTGACTTTC
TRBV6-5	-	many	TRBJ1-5	CASSYGGGNQPQHF	TGTGCCAGCAGTTACGGCGGGGGCAACCAGCCCCAGCATTTT
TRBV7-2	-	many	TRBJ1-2	CASSLASYGYTF	TGTGCCAGCAGCTTAGCCTCCTATGGCTACACCTTC
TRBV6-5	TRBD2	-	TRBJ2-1	CASSPGTSGSSYNEQFF	TGTGCCAGCAGTCCCGGGACTAGCGGAAGCTCCTACAATGAGCAGTTCTTC
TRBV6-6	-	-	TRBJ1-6	CASIFGEGSPLHF	TGTGCCAGCATTTTCGGGGAGGGTTCACCCCTCCACTTT
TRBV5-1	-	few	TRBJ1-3	CASRPLTLGNTIYF	TGCGCCAGCAGGCCCCTGACACTTGGAAACACCATATATTTT
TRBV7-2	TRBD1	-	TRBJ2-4	CASSPDRGDIQYF	TGTGCCAGCAGTCCGGACAGGGGGGACATTCAGTACTTC
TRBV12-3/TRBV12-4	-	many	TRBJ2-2	CASKPGQNSGELFF	TGTGCCAGCAAACCGGGACAAAACTCCGGGGAGCTGTTTTTT
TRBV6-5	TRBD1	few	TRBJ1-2	CASSYSRQGYGYTF	TGTGCCAGCAGTTACTCGAGACAGGGCTATGGCTACACCTTC
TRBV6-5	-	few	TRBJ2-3	CASSYSSRSTDTQYF	TGTGCCAGCAGTTACTCATCCAGGAGTACAGATACGCAGTATTTT
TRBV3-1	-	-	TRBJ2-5	CASCQDPGRETQYF	TGTGCCAGCTGCCAAGATCCAGGGCGGGAGACCCAGTACTTC
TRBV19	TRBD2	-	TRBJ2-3	CASSMREADTQYF	TGTGCCAGTAGTATGCGGGAGGCAGATACGCAGTATTTT
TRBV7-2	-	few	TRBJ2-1	CASRGANEQFF	TGTGCCAGCAGGGGGGCCAATGAGCAGTTCTTC
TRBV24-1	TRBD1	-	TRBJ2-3	CATSEQGFSDTQYF	TGTGCCACCAGTGAACAGGGGTTCTCAGATACGCAGTATTTT
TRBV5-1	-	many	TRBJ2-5	CASSIGKLEGTQYF	TGCGCCAGCAGCATTGGGAAACTAGAGGGGACCCAGTACTTC
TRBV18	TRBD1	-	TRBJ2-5	CASSPSSTGLETQYF	TGTGCCAGCTCACCTTCCTCGACAGGGTTAGAGACCCAGTACTTC
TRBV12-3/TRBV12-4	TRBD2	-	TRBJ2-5	CASSLDGGKETQYF	TGTGCCAGCAGTTTAGACGGGGGGAAAGAGACCCAGTACTTC
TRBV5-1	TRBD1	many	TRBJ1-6	CASSIDRGNSPLHF	TGCGCCAGCAGCATAGACAGGGGCAATTCACCCCTCCACTTT
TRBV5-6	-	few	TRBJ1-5	CASSFGTSYQPQHF	TGTGCCAGCAGCTTCGGGACCTCCTATCAGCCCCAGCATTTT
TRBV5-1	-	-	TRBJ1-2	CASSLESGSGYTF	TGCGCCAGCAGCTTGGAGTCAGGGAGTGGCTACACCTTC